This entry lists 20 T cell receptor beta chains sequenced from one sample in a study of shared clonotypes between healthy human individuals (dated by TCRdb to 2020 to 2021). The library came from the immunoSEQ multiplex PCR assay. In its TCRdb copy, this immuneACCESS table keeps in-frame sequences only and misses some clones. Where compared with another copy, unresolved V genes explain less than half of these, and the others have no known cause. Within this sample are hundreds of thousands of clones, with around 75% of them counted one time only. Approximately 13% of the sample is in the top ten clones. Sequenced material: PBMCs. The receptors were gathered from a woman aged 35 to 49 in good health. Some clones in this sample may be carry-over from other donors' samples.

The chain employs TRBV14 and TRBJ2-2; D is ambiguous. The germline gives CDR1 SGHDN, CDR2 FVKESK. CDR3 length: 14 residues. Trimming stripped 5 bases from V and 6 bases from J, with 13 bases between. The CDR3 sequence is CASSLIDIPGELFF. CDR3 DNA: TGTGCCAGCAGCTTGATAGACATTCCCGGGGAGCTGTTTTTT.

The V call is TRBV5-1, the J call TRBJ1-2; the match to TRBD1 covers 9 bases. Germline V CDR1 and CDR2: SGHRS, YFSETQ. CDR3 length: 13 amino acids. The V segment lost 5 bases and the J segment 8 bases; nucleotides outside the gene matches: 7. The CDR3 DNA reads TGCGCCAGCAGTTCGGACAGGGGCCGGGGCTACACCTTC. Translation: CASSSDRGRGYTF.

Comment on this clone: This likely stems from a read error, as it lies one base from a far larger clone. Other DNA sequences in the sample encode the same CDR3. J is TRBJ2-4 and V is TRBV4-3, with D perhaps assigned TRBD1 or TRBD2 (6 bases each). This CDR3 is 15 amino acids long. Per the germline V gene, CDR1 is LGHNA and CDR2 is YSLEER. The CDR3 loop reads CASSQDGARGDIQYF. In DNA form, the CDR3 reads TGCGCCAGCAGCCAAGATGGGGCGCGCGGGGACATTCAATACTTC.

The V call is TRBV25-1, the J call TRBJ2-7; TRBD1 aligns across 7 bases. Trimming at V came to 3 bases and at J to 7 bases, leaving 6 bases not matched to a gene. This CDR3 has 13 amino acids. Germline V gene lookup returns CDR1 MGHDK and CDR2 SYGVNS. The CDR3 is CASSDHRGLEQYF. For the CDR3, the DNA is TGTGCCAGCAGTGATCACAGGGGTTTGGAGCAGTACTTC.

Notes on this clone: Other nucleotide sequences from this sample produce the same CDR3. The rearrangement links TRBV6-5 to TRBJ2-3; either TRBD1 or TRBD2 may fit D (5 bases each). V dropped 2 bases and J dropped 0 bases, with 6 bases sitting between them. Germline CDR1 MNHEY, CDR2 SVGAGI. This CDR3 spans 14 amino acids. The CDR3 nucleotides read TGTGCCAGCAGTTACCGGGACAGCACAGATACGCAGTATTTT. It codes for CASSYRDSTDTQYF.

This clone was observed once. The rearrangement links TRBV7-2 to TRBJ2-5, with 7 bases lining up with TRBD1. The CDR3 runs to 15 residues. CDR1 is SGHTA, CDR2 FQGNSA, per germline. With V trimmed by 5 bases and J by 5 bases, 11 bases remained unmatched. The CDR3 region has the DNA TGTGCCAGCAGCCTCTCGACAGGGCCCGGGGAGACCCAGTACTTC. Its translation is CASSLSTGPGETQYF.

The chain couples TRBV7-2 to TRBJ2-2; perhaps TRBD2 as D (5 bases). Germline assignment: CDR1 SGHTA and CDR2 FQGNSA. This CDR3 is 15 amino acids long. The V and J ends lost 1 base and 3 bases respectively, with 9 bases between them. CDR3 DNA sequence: TGTGCCAGCAGCTTAGTGGGCGGGTACACCGGGGAGCTGTTTTTT. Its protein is CASSLVGGYTGELFF.

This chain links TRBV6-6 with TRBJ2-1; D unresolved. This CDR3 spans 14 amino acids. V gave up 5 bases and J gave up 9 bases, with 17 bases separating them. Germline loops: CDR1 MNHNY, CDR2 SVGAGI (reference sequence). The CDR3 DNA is TGTGCCAGCAGTAACGGATTAGGGTCCAGTGAGCAGTTCTTC. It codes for CASSNGLGSSEQFF.

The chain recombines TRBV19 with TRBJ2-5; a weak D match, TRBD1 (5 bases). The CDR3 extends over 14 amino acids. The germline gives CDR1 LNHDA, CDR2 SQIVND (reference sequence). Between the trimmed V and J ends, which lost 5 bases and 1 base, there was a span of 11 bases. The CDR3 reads CASSLRQTQETQYF. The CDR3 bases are TGTGCCAGTAGTTTACGACAGACCCAAGAGACCCAGTACTTC.

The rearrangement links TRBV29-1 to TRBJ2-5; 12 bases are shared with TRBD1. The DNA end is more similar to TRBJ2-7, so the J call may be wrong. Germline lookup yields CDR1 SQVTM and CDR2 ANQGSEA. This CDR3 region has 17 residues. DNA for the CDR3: TGCAGCGTTGAGTCGCCCGGGACAGGGGGCTTCTCCTACGAGCAGTACTTC. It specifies CSVESPGTGGFSYEQYF.

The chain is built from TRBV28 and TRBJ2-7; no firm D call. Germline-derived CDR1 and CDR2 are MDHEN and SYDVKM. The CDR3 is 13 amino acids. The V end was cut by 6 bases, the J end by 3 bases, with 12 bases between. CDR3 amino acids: CASRPSGFYEQYF. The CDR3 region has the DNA TGTGCCAGCAGGCCATCAGGATTCTACGAGCAGTACTTC.

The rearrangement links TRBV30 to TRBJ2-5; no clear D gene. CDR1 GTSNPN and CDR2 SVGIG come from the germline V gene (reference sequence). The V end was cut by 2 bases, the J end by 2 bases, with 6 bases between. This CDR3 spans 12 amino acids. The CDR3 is CAWSLLQETQYF. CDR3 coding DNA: TGTGCCTGGAGTTTGCTTCAAGAGACCCAGTACTTC.

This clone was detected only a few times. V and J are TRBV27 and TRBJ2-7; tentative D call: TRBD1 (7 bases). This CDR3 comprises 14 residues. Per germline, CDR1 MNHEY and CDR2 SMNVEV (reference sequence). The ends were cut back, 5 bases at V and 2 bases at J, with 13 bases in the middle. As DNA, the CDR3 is TGTGCCAGCAGTGCAGGGGGGACGGCCTACGAGCAGTACTTC. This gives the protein CASSAGGTAYEQYF.

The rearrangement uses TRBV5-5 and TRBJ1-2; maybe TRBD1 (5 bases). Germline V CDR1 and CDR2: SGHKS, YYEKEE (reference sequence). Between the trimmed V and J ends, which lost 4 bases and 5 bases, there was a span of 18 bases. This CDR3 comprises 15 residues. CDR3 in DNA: TGTGCCAGCAGCGGGGCCGGCAGGTTGTTGTATGGCTACACCTTC. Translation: CASSGAGRLLYGYTF.

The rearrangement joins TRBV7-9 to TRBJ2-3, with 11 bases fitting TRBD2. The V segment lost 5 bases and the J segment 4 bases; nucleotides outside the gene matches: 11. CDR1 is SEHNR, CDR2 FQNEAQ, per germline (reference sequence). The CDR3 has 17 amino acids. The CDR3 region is CASSPFSGRASADTQYF. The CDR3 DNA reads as TGTGCCAGCAGCCCCTTTAGCGGGAGGGCCTCCGCAGATACGCAGTATTTT. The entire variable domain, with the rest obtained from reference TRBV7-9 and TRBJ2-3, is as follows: DTGVSQNPRHKITKRGQNVTFRCDPISEHNRLYWYRQTLGQGPEFLTYFQNEAQLEKSRLLSDRFSAERPKGSFSTLEIQRTEQGDSAMYLCASSPFSGRASADTQYFGPGTRLTVL.

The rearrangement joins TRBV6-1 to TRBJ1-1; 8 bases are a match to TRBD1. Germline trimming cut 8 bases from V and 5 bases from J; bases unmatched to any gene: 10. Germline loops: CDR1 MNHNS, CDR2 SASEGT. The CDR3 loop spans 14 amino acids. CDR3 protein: CASSGTGVGTEAFF. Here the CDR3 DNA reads TGTGCCAGCTCCGGGACAGGCGTTGGGACTGAAGCTTTCTTT.

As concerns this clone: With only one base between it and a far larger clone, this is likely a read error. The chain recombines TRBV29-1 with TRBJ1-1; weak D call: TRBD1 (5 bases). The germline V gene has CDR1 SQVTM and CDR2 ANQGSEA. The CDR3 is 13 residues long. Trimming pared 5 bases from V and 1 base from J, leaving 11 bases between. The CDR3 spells CSVSRDWNTEAFF. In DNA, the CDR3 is TGCAGCGTTAGCAGGGACTGGAACACTGAAGCTTTCTTT.

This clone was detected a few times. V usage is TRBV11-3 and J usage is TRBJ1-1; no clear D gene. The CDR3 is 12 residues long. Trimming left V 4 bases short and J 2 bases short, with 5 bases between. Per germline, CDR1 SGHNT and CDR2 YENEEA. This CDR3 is CASSSTNTEAFF. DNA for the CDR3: TGTGCCAGCAGCTCAACTAACACTGAAGCTTTCTTT.

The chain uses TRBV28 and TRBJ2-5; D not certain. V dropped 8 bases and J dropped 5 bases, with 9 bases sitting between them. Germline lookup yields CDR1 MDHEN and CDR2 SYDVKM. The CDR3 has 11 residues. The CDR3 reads CASDDGETQYF. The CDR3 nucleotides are TGTGCCAGCGACGATGGTGAGACCCAGTACTTC.

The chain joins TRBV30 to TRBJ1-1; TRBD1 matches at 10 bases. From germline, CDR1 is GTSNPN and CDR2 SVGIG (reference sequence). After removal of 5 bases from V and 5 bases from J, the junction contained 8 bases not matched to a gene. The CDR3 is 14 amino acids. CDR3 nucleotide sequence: TGTGCCTGGGATAAGACAGGGGGCCGGACTGAAGCTTTCTTT. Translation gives CAWDKTGGRTEAFF.